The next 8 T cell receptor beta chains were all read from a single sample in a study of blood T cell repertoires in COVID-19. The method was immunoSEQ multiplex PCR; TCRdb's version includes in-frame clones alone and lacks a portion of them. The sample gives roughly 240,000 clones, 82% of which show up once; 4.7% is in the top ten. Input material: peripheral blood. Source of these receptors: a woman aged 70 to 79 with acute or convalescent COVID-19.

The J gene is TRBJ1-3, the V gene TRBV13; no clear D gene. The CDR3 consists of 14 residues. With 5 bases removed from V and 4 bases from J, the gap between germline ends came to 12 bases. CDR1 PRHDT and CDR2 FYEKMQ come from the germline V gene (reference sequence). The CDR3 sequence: CASSTQKSGNTIYF. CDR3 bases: TGTGCCAGCAGCACACAGAAATCCGGAAACACCATATATTTT.

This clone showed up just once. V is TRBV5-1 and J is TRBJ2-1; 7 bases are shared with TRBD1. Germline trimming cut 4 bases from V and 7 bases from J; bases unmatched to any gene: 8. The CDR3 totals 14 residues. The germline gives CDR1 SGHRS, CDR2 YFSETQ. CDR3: CASSPGTEGNEQFF. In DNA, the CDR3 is TGCGCCAGCAGCCCTGGGACAGAAGGAAATGAGCAGTTCTTC.

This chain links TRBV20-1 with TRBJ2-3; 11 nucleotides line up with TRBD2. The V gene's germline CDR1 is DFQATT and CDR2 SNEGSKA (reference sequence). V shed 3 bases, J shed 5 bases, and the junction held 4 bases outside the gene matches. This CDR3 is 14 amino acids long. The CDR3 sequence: CSASLAGGRDTQYF. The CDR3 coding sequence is TGCAGTGCTAGTCTAGCGGGGGGAAGAGATACGCAGTATTTT.

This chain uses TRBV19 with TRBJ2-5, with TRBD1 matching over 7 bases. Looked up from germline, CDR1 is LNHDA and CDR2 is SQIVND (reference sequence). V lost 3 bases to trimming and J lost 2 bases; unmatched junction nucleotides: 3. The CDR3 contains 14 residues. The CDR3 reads CASSMGTAQETQYF. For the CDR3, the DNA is TGTGCCAGTAGTATGGGGACAGCTCAAGAGACCCAGTACTTC. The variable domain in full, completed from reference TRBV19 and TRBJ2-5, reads DGGITQSPKYLFRKEGQNVTLSCEQNLNHDAMYWYRQDPGQGLRLIYYSQIVNDFQKGDIAEGYSVSREKKESFPLTVTSAQKNPTAFYLCASSMGTAQETQYFGPGTRLLVL.

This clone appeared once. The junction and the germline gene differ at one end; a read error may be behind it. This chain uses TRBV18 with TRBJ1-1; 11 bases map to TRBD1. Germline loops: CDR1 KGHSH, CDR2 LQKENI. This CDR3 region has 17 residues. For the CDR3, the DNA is TGTGCCAGCTCGCCACGGGGACAGGGGGTCGTAAACACTGAAGCTTTCTTT. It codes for CASSPRGQGVVNTEAFF.

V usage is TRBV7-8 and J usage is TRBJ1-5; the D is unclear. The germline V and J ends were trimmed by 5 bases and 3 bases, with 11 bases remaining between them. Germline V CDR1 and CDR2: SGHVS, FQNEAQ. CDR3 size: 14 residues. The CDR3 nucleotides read TGTGCCAGCAGCGAACAGAGTCCCAATCAGCCCCAGCATTTT. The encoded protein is CASSEQSPNQPQHF.

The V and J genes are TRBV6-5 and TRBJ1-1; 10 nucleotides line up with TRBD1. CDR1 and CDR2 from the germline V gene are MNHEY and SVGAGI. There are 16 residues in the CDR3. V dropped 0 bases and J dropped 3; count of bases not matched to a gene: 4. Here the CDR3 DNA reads TGTGCCAGCAGTTACTCACCTGGGACAGGGGACACTGAAGCTTTCTTT. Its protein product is CASSYSPGTGDTEAFF.

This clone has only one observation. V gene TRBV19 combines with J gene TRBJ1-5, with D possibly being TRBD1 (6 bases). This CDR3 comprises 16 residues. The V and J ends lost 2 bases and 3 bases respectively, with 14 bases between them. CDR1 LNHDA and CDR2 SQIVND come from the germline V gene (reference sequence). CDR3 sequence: CASSISTGTLNQPQHF. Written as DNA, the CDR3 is TGTGCCAGTAGTATAAGTACGGGGACACTCAATCAGCCCCAGCATTTT.